This T cell receptor (beta chain) was identified during a study of spatial heterogeneity in lung cancer. In the study overall: In the raw reads, each unique TCR and UMI combination was present more than ten times on average.

The sample holds a few counts of this clonotype. The antigen is not known. Sequence at one end of the junction differs from germline and may be a read error. As for time point: sample taken at primary tumor resection. TCR cDNA molecules each carried a unique molecular identifier. TCRdb redid the calling of the 5' RACE reads with MiXCR, one entry per CDR3 protein. This repertoire shows around 9,700 distinct CDR3 sequences, 5.5% to 7.5% found once; its top ten account for 25% to 35%. Findings and caveats of the study: Among blood samples, ubiquitous expanded tumor TCRs appeared more at resection than at follow-up.

This TCR was recovered from a male donor with early-stage non-small cell lung cancer. The sample was PBMCs, taken at surgery.

CDR3 sequence: CVSSWGQPKETQYF. The CDR3 nucleotides read TGCGTCAGCAGCTGGGGACAGCCGAAAGAGACCCAGTACTTC. The chain combines TRBV5-1 with TRBJ2-5; 7 bases match TRBD1. The germline V gene encodes CDR1 SGHRS and CDR2 YFSETQ. The CDR3 runs 14 residues.